This TCR beta chain was captured in a study of blood T cells in healthy people across ages (dated by TCRdb to between 2014 and 2017). General notes on the study: Template switching captured roughly one uniquely barcoded TCR beta cDNA molecule per two T cells in model experiments. The donors were divided into four age groups: young (average approximately 16 years), middle-aged (approximately 41), aged (under 70) and long-lived (about 90). Donors of different ages were randomly distributed across sequencing lanes to avoid experimental bias. Using the same blood draw, the study looked at two additional independent replicas of 1 million unique cDNA reads for two donors, one aged 18 to 29 and the other aged 80 or older. Using deep sequencing normalized with unique cDNA molecular identifiers, the study measured how TCR beta repertoire diversity changes with age.

Library prep was done by 5' RACE. Sequenced on an Illumina HiSeq 2500. A second PCR of roughly 6 to 11 cycles was performed with a sample-barcoded 5' primer and a J-beta primer mix. Each TCR beta cDNA molecule received a unique molecular identifier from a template-switch 5' adaptor carrying 12 random nucleotides. Each sample yielded at least 2.5 million CDR3-containing paired-end reads. The Mint cDNA synthesis kit, primed by a TRBC-specific oligonucleotide, was used to synthesize first-strand cDNA from all RNA. Following uracil-DNA glycosylase treatment, all cDNA underwent a first 18-cycle PCR with the universal primers M1SS and BC2_uni_R. As for how the authors treated the data: Normalization of each sample was performed by random selection of 1 million high-quality reads, each carrying a distinct molecular identifier. Reads sharing molecular identifiers were discarded rather than binned into consensus sequences. MiTCR, with a Q25 quality threshold and the strictest error-elimination algorithm, was used for CDR3 identification, clonotype clustering and error correction. A nonparametric unseen species model with Euler transformation was used to estimate a lower bound on total TCR beta diversity. TCRdb took the public reads, trimmed them with fastp at Q25, ran MiXCR for clone calling and kept in-frame beta chains. CDR3 protein duplicates are merged, each entry listing the most common genes and DNA. Clone size and V and J calls follow TCRdb, not the original study. Across this sample there are some 1.5 million distinct CDR3 sequences, with about 28% seen only once. The ten biggest clones cover less than 9.5% of the sample.

Notes on this clonotype: What antigen it recognizes has not been identified. Per-nucleotide qualities are absent, and no much larger clonotype sits a single base away.

The donors were roughly 38 Caucasian individuals from Russia, aged roughly 6 to 100 years, who were systemically healthy. Ten milliliters of peripheral blood were drawn from each donor into EDTA-treated Vacutainer tubes. Ficoll-Paque density-gradient centrifugation was used to isolate PBMCs, with at least 7 million per sample. Trizol reagent was used to extract total RNA from the PBMCs, yielding at least 6 micrograms per sample. For every donor, an aliquot of PBMCs went through flow cytometry to measure the percentages of naive CD45RAhigh/CD27high T cells. Study-wide conclusions, independent of this receptor: The percentage of naive T cells measured by flow cytometry correlated strongly with observed TCR beta diversity. Observed TCR beta diversity per million T cells fell roughly linearly with age, and a significant reduction was already apparent by age about 38. Because donor CMV infection status was unknown, age-related changes in expanded clonotypes were potentially confounded. Estimates of total diversity based on one million sequenced T cells were considered lower bounds and underestimates. Compared with the aged group, the long-lived group had more naive CD4+ T cells, fewer expanded clones and increased TCR diversity, a pattern suggesting age selection. Because profiling used bulk unsorted PBMCs, naive and antigen-experienced compartments could not be compared conclusively.

This sequence was found in a woman aged 25 to 45 in good health. Sequenced material: blood.

The CDR3 here reads CASSRTSGNEQYF. The nucleotide sequence reads TGCGCCAGCAGCCGGACTAGCGGGAACGAGCAGTACTTC. The sequence joins TRBV4-3 to TRBJ2-7; 12 bases in between match TRBD2. The germline V gene provides CDR1 LGHNA and CDR2 YSLEER. V loses 4 bases at its end and J loses 5 bases; junction bases beyond the gene matches: 0. Inclusive of the bounding cysteine and phenylalanine, the CDR3 is 13 residues long. The sequence is cut down to CDR3 DNA, 39 bases in frame from base 1.